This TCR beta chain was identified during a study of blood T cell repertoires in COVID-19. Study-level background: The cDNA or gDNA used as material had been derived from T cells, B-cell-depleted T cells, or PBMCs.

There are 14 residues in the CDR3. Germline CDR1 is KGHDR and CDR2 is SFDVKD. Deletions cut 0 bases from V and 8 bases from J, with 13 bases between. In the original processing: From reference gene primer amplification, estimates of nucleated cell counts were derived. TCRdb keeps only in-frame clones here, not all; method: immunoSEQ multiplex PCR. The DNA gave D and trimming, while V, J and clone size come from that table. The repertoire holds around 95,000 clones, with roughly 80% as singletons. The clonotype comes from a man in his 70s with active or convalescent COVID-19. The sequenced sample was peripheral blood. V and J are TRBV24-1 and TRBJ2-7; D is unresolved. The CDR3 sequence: CATSDLEDLQKQYF. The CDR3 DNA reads TGTGCCACCAGTGATTTGGAGGATCTCCAGAAGCAGTACTTC.